The source of this T cell receptor beta chain is a study of T cell repertoires in cytomegalovirus infection. About the research overall: Matching HLA type and CMV infection were both indicated by public TCR beta signatures. Regarding the study as a whole: The ex vivo response showed dominance by HLA-C-restricted CMV-specific TCR beta clonotypes. Totalled public TCR beta family frequency picked out people who carried CMV plus the relevant HLA.

In its sample, this clonotype was seen many times. Its antigen is currently unknown. The V end lost 2 bases, the J end lost 4 bases, and 20 bases lay between the germline ends. From germline, CDR1 is SGHVS and CDR2 FNYEAQ. The CDR3 consists of 18 residues. A single record per CDR3 protein comes from TCRdb applying MiXCR to the reads. The table records approximately 500,000 distinct CDR3 sequences, about 17% of them present only once. The chain carries TRBV7-6 and TRBJ2-2; the D is unclear. The clonotype comes from a human donor in good health (CMV status not recorded). Some clones in this sample may be carry-over from other donors' samples. The material sequenced was CD8+ T cells from PBMCs. DNA of the CDR3: TGTGCCAGCAGCTTAAATAGGCTTGGGCCCTCCGGCACCGGGGAGCTGTTTTTT. Its translation: CASSLNRLGPSGTGELFF.